What follows are 12 T cell receptor beta chains derived from one specimen sequenced in a study of cytomegalovirus exposure and HLA in healthy donors. PCR involved 60 Vbeta and 13 Jbeta primers. Only in-frame clones appear in the TCRdb table, and some are missing; sequencing was by immunoSEQ multiplex PCR. This repertoire includes around 150,000 clones. Sequencing used PBMCs. The receptors shown here come from a man aged 35-49 years in good health and CMV-seronegative.

This chain uses TRBV4-2 with TRBJ2-7, with D possibly TRBD1 on 6 matching bases. Germline V gene sequence: CDR1 LGHNA, CDR2 YNFKEQ. CDR3 length: 15 amino acids. V was clipped by 3 bases and J by 4 bases, with 16 bases between them. Here the CDR3 DNA reads TGTGCCAGCAGCCAGGGCCCCACAGGGTTTTACGAGCAGTACTTC. Translation: CASSQGPTGFYEQYF.

CDR3 region: CASSVSGLAGGPGEQYF. The CDR3 DNA reads TGTGCCAGCAGCGTATCGGGACTAGCGGGGGGGCCTGGCGAGCAGTACTTC. The V gene is TRBV7-2, the J gene TRBJ2-7; 16 nucleotides agree with TRBD2. From germline, CDR1 is SGHTA and CDR2 FQGNSA. CDR3 length: 17 amino acids. Trimming removed 5 bases from V and 6 bases from J; junction bases left unmatched: 10.

This rearrangement joins TRBV9 to TRBJ1-2, with a tentative D call TRBD1 (5 bases). Germline assignment: CDR1 SGDLS and CDR2 YYNGEE. Trimming stripped 4 bases from V and 6 bases from J, with 19 bases between. The CDR3 covers 15 residues. The CDR3 bases are TGTGCCAGCAGCCCCTGGGGCAGAGAAGGTAATGGCTACACCTTC. As protein: CASSPWGREGNGYTF. Using reference TRBV9 and TRBJ1-2 for the parts outside the CDR3, the full variable domain is DSGVTQTPKHLITATGQRVTLRCSPRSGDLSVYWYQQSLDQGLQFLIQYYNGEERAKGNILERFSAQQFPDLHSELNLSSLELGDSALYFCASSPWGREGNGYTFGSGTRLTVV.

J is TRBJ1-1 and V is TRBV13, with D unclear. The CDR3 loop spans 12 amino acids. Per the germline V gene, CDR1 is PRHDT and CDR2 is FYEKMQ (reference sequence). V lost 1 base and J lost 11, with 11 bases in between. This CDR3 reads CASSLERSGAFF. The CDR3 DNA reads TGTGCCAGCAGCTTAGAACGTAGCGGGGCTTTCTTT.

The chain recombines TRBV5-8 with TRBJ1-2; 12 bases map to TRBD1. CDR3 length: 15 amino acids. J gave up 5 bases and V 1 base, and 3 bases lay outside the gene matches. Germline V gene sequence: CDR1 SGHTS, CDR2 YDEGEE. CDR3 coding DNA: TGTGCCAGCAGCTTGTCGGGACAGGGGGCGTATGGCTACACCTTC. Translation: CASSLSGQGAYGYTF.

V usage is TRBV19 and J usage is TRBJ1-5; 7 bases fit TRBD1. Losses at the gene ends were 4 bases for V and 4 bases for J; bases not matched to a gene: 7. CDR3 length equals 15 residues. Germline V gene sequence: CDR1 LNHDA, CDR2 SQIVND (reference sequence). Here the CDR3 DNA reads TGTGCCAGTAGTACTTCTTGGGACAGAAATCAGCCCCAGCATTTT. Encoded protein: CASSTSWDRNQPQHF.

The CDR3 bases are TGTGCCAGCTCACCACGAGCCGGTGAGCAGTTCTTC. It yields the protein CASSPRAGEQFF. The V and J genes are TRBV18 and TRBJ2-1, with no clear D. V was trimmed by 1 base and J by 9 bases, leaving 7 bases between them. Germline V gives CDR1 KGHSH, CDR2 LQKENI. The CDR3 has 12 residues.

The chain is built from TRBV5-4 and TRBJ2-1, with 9 bases identical to TRBD1. The CDR3 contains 14 residues. Germline trimming cut 2 bases from V and 9 bases from J; bases unmatched to any gene: 6. The germline V gene encodes CDR1 SGHNT and CDR2 YYREEE (reference sequence). The CDR3 loop reads CASSFTTGGGEQFF. In nucleotides, the CDR3 is TGTGCCAGCAGCTTCACCACAGGGGGCGGTGAGCAGTTCTTC.

V and J are TRBV15 and TRBJ2-5; TRBD2 agrees at 10 bases. Germline loops: CDR1 LNHNV, CDR2 YYDKDF (reference sequence). With V trimmed by 4 bases and J by 2 bases, 4 bases remained unmatched. The CDR3 has 15 amino acids. As DNA, the CDR3 is TGTGCCACCAGCACGCTAGCGGGGGCACAAGAGACCCAGTACTTC. Its protein product is CATSTLAGAQETQYF. Filled out from reference TRBV15 and TRBJ2-5, the complete variable domain reads DAMVIQNPRYQVTQFGKPVTLSCSQTLNHNVMYWYQQKSSQAPKLLFHYYDKDFNNEADTPDNFQSRRPNTSFCFLDIRSPGLGDTAMYLCATSTLAGAQETQYFGPGTRLLVL.

The V gene is TRBV6-5, the J gene TRBJ1-1; unclear D gene. Trimming removed 7 bases from V and 5 bases from J, with 14 bases in between. This CDR3 region has 13 residues. CDR1 and CDR2 from the germline V gene are MNHEY and SVGAGI. DNA of the CDR3: TGTGCCAGCACTTTCGAGGGAGGGACTGAAGCTTTCTTT. Translated, it gives CASTFEGGTEAFF.

The chain carries TRBV5-1 and TRBJ2-5, with TRBD2 matching 11 bases. Germline V CDR1 and CDR2: SGHRS, YFSETQ. The CDR3 runs 16 residues. V was pared by 4 bases and J by 4 bases, with 9 bases of the junction left unmatched. The CDR3 protein is CASSRNSGGAGETQYF. The DNA for the CDR3 is TGCGCCAGCAGCAGAAATAGCGGGGGGGCTGGAGAGACCCAGTACTTC.

The rearrangement joins TRBV6-5 to TRBJ1-2; D not resolved. V shed 0 bases and J shed 7 bases, with 12 bases lying between them. CDR1 is MNHEY and CDR2 is SVGAGI in the germline V gene. The CDR3 spans 14 residues. Here the CDR3 DNA reads TGTGCCAGCAGTTACTCCGCCTCCCGGAGTGGCTACACCTTC. As protein: CASSYSASRSGYTF.